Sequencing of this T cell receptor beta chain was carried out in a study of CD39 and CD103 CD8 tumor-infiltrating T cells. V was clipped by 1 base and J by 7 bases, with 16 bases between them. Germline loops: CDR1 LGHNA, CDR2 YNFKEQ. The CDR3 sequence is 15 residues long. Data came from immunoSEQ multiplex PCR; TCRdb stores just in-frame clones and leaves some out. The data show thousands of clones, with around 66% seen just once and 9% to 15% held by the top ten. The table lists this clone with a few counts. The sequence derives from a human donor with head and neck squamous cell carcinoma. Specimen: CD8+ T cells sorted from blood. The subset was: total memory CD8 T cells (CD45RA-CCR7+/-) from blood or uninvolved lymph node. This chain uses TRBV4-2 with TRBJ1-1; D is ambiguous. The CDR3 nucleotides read TGTGCCAGCAGCCAAGGGTTAGGGCTGGAGGGTGAAGCTTTCTTT. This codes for CASSQGLGLEGEAFF.